This T cell receptor beta chain was sequenced in a study of T cell responses to AZD1222 COVID-19 vaccine. Germline CDR1 is LGHNA and CDR2 is YNFKEQ. The CDR3 spans 17 residues. J lost 4 bases, V lost 1 base, and 10 bases had no gene match. Profiled with immunoSEQ multiplex PCR; TCRdb holds only in-frame clones, not every one. The sample records 140,000 to 150,000 clones, 89% being singletons. The sequence came from an adult in good health. Source: peripheral blood, taken on day 0 of AZD1222 vaccination. V usage is TRBV4-2 and J usage is TRBJ1-1; 9 bases fit TRBD1. In DNA form, the CDR3 reads TGTGCCAGCAGCCAAGCTACAGGGGGCACTGCTGGCACTGAAGCTTTCTTT. This codes for CASSQATGGTAGTEAFF.